The T cell receptor beta chain under discussion was sequenced for a study of T cell responses to AZD1222 COVID-19 vaccine. Findings of the study overall: After the peak T cell response, and only then, were repertoires sampled. The span of vaccine-associated CD4 TCRs extended across spike, with dominance at 160-218 and 743-854.

A few counts support this clone. Its antigen is as yet unknown. This CDR3 is 15 amino acids long. V gave up 0 bases and J gave up 4 bases, with 10 bases separating them. CDR1 is MGHRA, CDR2 YSYEKL, per germline. TCRdb's copy holds only in-frame clones and misses some; the assay was immunoSEQ multiplex PCR. Here the sample spans 150,000 or so clones, approximately 90% being singletons. This chain connects TRBV4-1 to TRBJ2-1; possibly TRBD1 for D (6 bases). This receptor was obtained from an adult in good health. Sequencing used peripheral blood, obtained on day 0 of AZD1222 vaccination. CDR3 sequence: CASSQENRVYNEQFF. DNA of the CDR3: TGCGCCAGCAGCCAAGAGAACAGGGTTTACAATGAGCAGTTCTTC.